The rows below give T cell receptor beta chains drawn from one sample of a study of blood T cell repertoires in COVID-19. Repertoires were generated with immunoSEQ multiplex PCR, while TCRdb's copy carries only in-frame clones and drops some. The sample has under 85,000 clones, less than 90% seen once. Sequencing was carried out using peripheral blood. Source of these receptors: a man older than 75 with acute or convalescent COVID-19. The CDR3 runs from the conserved cysteine through the conserved F or W. The D gene is left open where the match is weak. For some rows the clone size is stated as once, few or many, or as a class when expanded; others skip it.

d_gene	abundance	v_gene	j_gene	CDR3aa	CDR3nt
TRBD1	NA	TRBV18	TRBJ1-1	CASSRSPTGTGTEAFF	TGTGCCAGCTCACGGTCCCCGACAGGGACCGGGACTGAAGCTTTCTTT
NA	NA	TRBV5-1	TRBJ1-4	CASSLRAIGVEKLFF	TGCGCCAGCAGTCTGCGGGCCATTGGGGTTGAAAAACTGTTTTTT
NA	NA	TRBV7-9	TRBJ2-4	CASSLEGVLAKNIQYF	TGTGCCAGCAGCTTAGAGGGGGTCTTGGCCAAAAACATTCAGTACTTC
NA	NA	TRBV4-3	TRBJ2-6	CASSQGGQGLRGANVLTF	TGCGCCAGCAGCCAAGGGGGGCAGGGTCTACGGGGGGCCAACGTCCTGACTTTC
TRBD2	NA	TRBV9	TRBJ2-3	CASSDSGSRGPDTQYF	TGTGCCAGCAGCGATAGCGGGAGTAGGGGCCCAGATACGCAGTATTTT
TRBD1	NA	TRBV9	TRBJ1-4	CASSARTDRAGATNEKLFF	TGTGCCAGCAGCGCCCGTACGGACAGGGCTGGGGCAACTAATGAAAAACTGTTTTTT
NA	NA	TRBV30	TRBJ1-2	CAWTPSNYGYTF	TGTGCCTGGACCCCGTCGAACTATGGCTACACCTTC
NA	NA	TRBV7-9	TRBJ1-5	CASSSRQPNQPRHF	TGTGCCAGCAGCTCGCGACAGCCCAATCAGCCCCGGCATTTT
TRBD2	NA	TRBV27	TRBJ2-7	CASSFRTGTSGSSYEQYF	TGTGCCAGCAGTTTCCGCACCGGGACTAGCGGGAGCTCCTACGAGCAGTACTTC
NA	NA	TRBV2	TRBJ1-2	CASSDGGVRGYTF	TGTGCCAGCAGCGATGGAGGGGTGAGAGGCTACACCTTC
TRBD2	NA	TRBV30	TRBJ2-1	CAGSGRAYGYNEQFF	TGTGCTGGTAGCGGGAGGGCCTATGGCTACAATGAGCAGTTCTTC
NA	NA	TRBV2	TRBJ2-7	CASSLTEYEQYF	TGTGCCAGCAGCCTTACAGAATACGAGCAGTACTTC
NA	NA	TRBV9	TRBJ1-1	CASSVGRNTEAFF	TGTGCCAGCAGCGTAGGTAGGAACACTGAAGCTTTCTTT
NA	NA	TRBV5-1	TRBJ1-2	CASSYHGASGYTF	TGCGCCAGCAGCTATCATGGGGCAAGTGGCTACACCTTC
TRBD2	few	TRBV2	TRBJ2-1	CASSEQLAGAGYNEQFF	TGTGCCAGCAGTGAACAACTAGCGGGAGCCGGATACAATGAGCAGTTCTTC
TRBD1	NA	TRBV29-1	TRBJ1-2	CSVEALGQGGYGYTF	TGCAGCGTTGAAGCCCTTGGACAGGGCGGCTATGGCTACACCTTC
NA	NA	TRBV18	TRBJ1-1	CASSPPGRGLSMNTEAFF	TGTGCCAGCTCACCACCTGGCAGGGGCCTAAGCATGAACACTGAAGCTTTCTTT
NA	NA	TRBV18	TRBJ1-1	CASSPDRRTEAFF	TGTGCCAGCTCACCAGACAGGAGGACTGAAGCTTTCTTT
TRBD2	NA	TRBV7-6	TRBJ2-7	CASGAGGFSYEQYF	TGTGCCAGCGGGGCGGGGGGCTTCTCCTACGAGCAGTACTTC
TRBD1	few	TRBV19	TRBJ1-1	CASSTGGLTNTEAFF	TGTGCCAGTAGTACAGGGGGCTTAACGAACACTGAAGCTTTCTTT
TRBD1	NA	TRBV3-1/TRBV3-2	TRBJ2-5	CASSQFRGRGQETQYF	TGTGCCAGCAGCCAATTTAGGGGGCGAGGACAAGAGACCCAGTACTTC
TRBD1	NA	TRBV4-1	TRBJ2-5	CASSRGQGQETQYF	TGCGCCAGCAGCCGAGGACAGGGCCAAGAGACCCAGTACTTC
NA	NA	TRBV30	TRBJ2-7	CAWLPGHRYEQYF	TGTGCCTGGCTACCCGGACATCGCTACGAGCAGTACTTC
TRBD1	NA	TRBV12-3/TRBV12-4	TRBJ1-6	CASSLYGDRDFYF	TGTGCCAGCAGTCTTTATGGGGACAGGGACTTCTACTTT
TRBD2	NA	TRBV6-6	TRBJ2-7	CASISRTSGSYEQYF	TGTGCCAGCATCTCACGGACTAGCGGGTCGTACGAGCAGTACTTC
TRBD1	NA	TRBV4-1	TRBJ1-2	CASSRLILGTGIVYTF	TGCGCCAGCAGCCGGCTCATATTGGGGACAGGGATCGTCTACACCTTC
NA	NA	TRBV11-3	TRBJ2-1	CASSSQTGVPNEQFF	TGTGCCAGCAGCTCTCAGACGGGAGTACCCAATGAGCAGTTCTTC
NA	NA	TRBV7-2	TRBJ1-2	CASSLTQGNYGYTF	TGTGCCAGCAGCTTAACCCAGGGGAACTATGGCTACACCTTC
NA	once	TRBV29-1	TRBJ1-2	CSVARNYGYTF	TGCAGCGTTGCCAGGAACTATGGCTACACCTTC
NA	NA	TRBV7-8	TRBJ2-5	CASSPLVSRETQYF	TGTGCCAGCAGCCCACTAGTGTCGAGAGAGACCCAGTACTTC
NA	NA	TRBV24-1	TRBJ1-4	CATSDPSGEKLFF	TGTGCCACCAGTGACCCTTCGGGTGAAAAACTGTTTTTT
TRBD1	NA	TRBV7-2	TRBJ2-7	CASAPGQHYEQYF	TGTGCCAGCGCCCCGGGACAGCACTACGAGCAGTACTTC
NA	NA	TRBV5-4	TRBJ1-1	CASSSQAGSDTEAFF	TGTGCCAGCAGCTCTCAGGCGGGGTCCGACACTGAAGCTTTCTTT
NA	NA	TRBV27	TRBJ2-1	CASSLLASYNEQFF	TGTGCCAGCAGTTTACTAGCCTCCTACAATGAGCAGTTCTTC
NA	few	TRBV4-2	TRBJ2-2	CASSQDRANGELFF	TGTGCCAGCAGCCAAGACAGGGCGAACGGGGAGCTGTTTTTT
TRBD1	NA	TRBV27	TRBJ1-6	CASSSGTGRGSPLHF	TGTGCCAGCAGTTCCGGGACAGGGCGGGGTTCACCCCTCCACTTT
NA	few	TRBV5-8	TRBJ2-7	CASSTSPRMFPTYEQYF	TGTGCCAGCAGCACTTCCCCCCGCATGTTTCCTACCTACGAGCAGTACTTC
TRBD2	NA	TRBV7-2	TRBJ2-5	CASSSPLGAGIIQETQYF	TGTGCCAGCAGCTCCCCCTTAGGAGCGGGAATTATCCAAGAGACCCAGTACTTC
NA	NA	TRBV3-1/TRBV3-2	TRBJ1-4	CASSQRGRNEKLFF	TGTGCCAGCAGCCAAAGGGGTCGTAATGAAAAACTGTTTTTT
TRBD2	NA	TRBV10-1	TRBJ2-7	CASSPGLAGVFEQYF	TGCGCCAGCAGCCCGGGACTAGCGGGAGTTTTTGAGCAGTACTTC
TRBD2	NA	TRBV5-1	TRBJ2-1	CASSSSGVNEQFF	TGCGCCAGCAGCAGCAGCGGGGTCAATGAGCAGTTCTTC